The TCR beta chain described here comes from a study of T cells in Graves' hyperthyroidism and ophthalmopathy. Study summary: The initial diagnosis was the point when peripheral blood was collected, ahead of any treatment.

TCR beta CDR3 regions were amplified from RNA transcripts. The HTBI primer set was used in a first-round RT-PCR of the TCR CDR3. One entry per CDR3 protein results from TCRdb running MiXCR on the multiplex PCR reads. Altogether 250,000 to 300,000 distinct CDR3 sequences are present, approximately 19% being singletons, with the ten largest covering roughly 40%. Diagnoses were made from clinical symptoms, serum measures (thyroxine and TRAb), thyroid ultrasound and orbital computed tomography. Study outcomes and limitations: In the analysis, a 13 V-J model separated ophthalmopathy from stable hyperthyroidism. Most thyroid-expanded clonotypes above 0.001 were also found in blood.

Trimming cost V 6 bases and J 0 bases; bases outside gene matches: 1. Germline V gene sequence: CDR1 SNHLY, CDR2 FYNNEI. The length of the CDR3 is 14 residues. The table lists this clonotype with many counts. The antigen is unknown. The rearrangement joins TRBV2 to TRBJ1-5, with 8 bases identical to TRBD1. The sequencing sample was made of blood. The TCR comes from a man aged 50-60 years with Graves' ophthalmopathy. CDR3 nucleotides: TGTGCCAGCAGGGACAGGGCTAGCAATCAGCCCCAGCATTTT. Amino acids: CASRDRASNQPQHF. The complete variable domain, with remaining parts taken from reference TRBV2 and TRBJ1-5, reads EPEVTQTPSHQVTQMGQEVILRCVPISNHLYFYWYRQILGQKVEFLVSFYNNEISEKSEIFDDQFSVERPDGSNFTLKIRSTKLEDSAMYFCASRDRASNQPQHFGDGTRLSIL.